Listed here is a single TCR beta chain. This record belongs to a study of technical replicates of blood from a few donors. Only in-frame clones appear in the TCRdb table, and some are missing; sequencing was by immunoSEQ multiplex PCR. The sample has about 93,000 clones; approximately 95% are singletons. This sequence originates from a human donor in good health. The source material was T cells isolated from PBMCs.

The CDR3 is CSVVKRSSYEQYF. CDR3 coding DNA: TGCAGCGTTGTCAAGCGGTCCTCCTACGAGCAGTACTTC. The J gene is TRBJ2-7, the V gene TRBV29-1; D perhaps matches TRBD2 (5 bases). V gave up 4 bases and J gave up 0 bases, with 10 bases separating them. The length of the CDR3 is 13 residues. Germline V lookup: CDR1 SQVTM, CDR2 ANQGSEA.